This TCR beta chain was retrieved from a study of T cells in Graves' hyperthyroidism and ophthalmopathy. At the level of the study: Peripheral blood was secured at the point of initial diagnosis, before any treatment.

Regarding the study as a whole: Ophthalmopathy stood apart from stable hyperthyroidism in a 13 V-J model. The model predicted ophthalmopathy a median around six months before onset.

With 0 bases removed from V and 0 bases from J, the gap between germline ends came to 10 bases. CDR3 length: 15 amino acids. Looked up from germline, CDR1 is SGDLS and CDR2 is YYNGEE. Amplification targeted TCR beta CDR3 regions from RNA transcripts. The TCR CDR3 first-round RT-PCR relied on the HTBI primer set. TCRdb analysed the multiplex PCR reads with MiXCR anew, one entry per CDR3 protein. This table holds about 380,000 distinct CDR3 sequences, roughly 12% found once. This clonotype appeared many times. Its matching antigen is unknown. The chain employs TRBV9 and TRBJ2-7; D gene uncertain. Material: blood. The sequence was collected from a man aged 25-45 years with Graves' hyperthyroidism that later progressed to Graves' ophthalmopathy. CDR3 nucleotide sequence: TGTGCCAGCAGCGTAGCTGGGTCCCCCTCCTACGAGCAGTACTTC. The encoded protein is CASSVAGSPSYEQYF.